This T cell receptor (beta chain) was found in a study of blood T cell repertoires in COVID-19. On the study more broadly: T cells, B-cell-depleted T cells, or PBMCs supplied cDNA or gDNA.

Deletions cut 2 bases from V and 8 bases from J, with 12 bases between. Looked up from germline, CDR1 is MNHEY and CDR2 is SVGAGI. This CDR3 is built from 13 residues. Using immunoSEQ multiplex PCR, the repertoire was profiled, and TCRdb retains in-frame clones only, with some absent. The table lists approximately 120,000 clones, approximately 82% of them singletons. The origin of this receptor is a woman older than 75 with active or convalescent COVID-19. The chain combines TRBV6-5 with TRBJ1-2; maybe TRBD1 (5 bases). The sequencing sample was made of peripheral blood. CDR3 amino acids: CASSYRDRGGYTF. CDR3 nucleotides: TGTGCCAGCAGTTACCGGGATCGGGGGGGCTACACCTTC.